Following are 18 T cell receptor beta chains from one sample sequenced in a study of beta chain features in type 1 diabetes. General observations from the study: Type 1 diabetes patients had TCRB CDR3s that were shorter (moderately but significantly so) in all four CD4+ subsets.

Their cognate antigens are unknown. Expressed TCRB transcripts were sequenced because the entire RNA isolate underwent reverse transcription. The method was immunoSEQ multiplex PCR; TCRdb's version includes in-frame clones alone and lacks a portion of them. The sample lists some 350,000 clones, 8% to 10% occurring once. Sequencing was carried out using central memory CD4+ T cells from blood. These receptors all come from a man aged 25-45 years with type 1 diabetes.

This clone has a handful of counts. The rearrangement joins TRBV11-2 to TRBJ1-1, with 7 bases aligning to TRBD1. CDR1 and CDR2 from the germline V gene are SGHAT and FQNNGV. CDR3 length equals 16 residues. V lost 1 base to trimming and J lost 5 bases; unmatched junction nucleotides: 10. The CDR3 DNA sequence: TGTGCCAGCAGCTTAGTTAATCGGCAGGGGGGGACTGAAGCTTTCTTT. This codes for CASSLVNRQGGTEAFF.

This clone was counted only a few times. This sequence joins TRBV10-3 and TRBJ2-3; D possibly uses TRBD1 or TRBD2 (5 bases each). The CDR3 length is 14 residues. CDR1 is ENHRY and CDR2 is SYGVKD in the germline V gene. The V gene lost 10 bases and the J gene lost 2 bases, with 16 bases spanning the gap. The CDR3 is CASSFRDHTDTQYF. The CDR3 coding sequence is TGTGCCAGCAGCTTCCGGGACCACACAGATACGCAGTATTTT.

This clone occurred a few times. V and J are TRBV11-2 and TRBJ2-1, with unresolved D. The CDR3 covers 17 residues. Germline V gives CDR1 SGHAT, CDR2 FQNNGV. V was trimmed by 1 base and J by 6 bases, leaving 19 bases between them. The CDR3 DNA sequence: TGTGCCAGCAGCTTAGGGGCCGTTACCCATAGTGGCAATGAGCAGTTCTTC. Translating gives CASSLGAVTHSGNEQFF.

This clone showed up many times. The genes are TRBV28 and TRBJ2-3; 8 nucleotides align to TRBD2. J was trimmed by 4 bases and V by 8 bases; bases with no gene match: 11. CDR3 length: 15 amino acids. Germline CDR1 MDHEN, CDR2 SYDVKM. CDR3 sequence: CASGSSGSFADTQYF. CDR3 nucleotide sequence: TGTGCCAGCGGGTCGAGCGGGAGTTTTGCAGATACGCAGTATTTT.

The chain joins TRBV6-1 to TRBJ1-4; no clear D gene. Germline CDR1 MNHNS, CDR2 SASEGT. Trimming cost V 5 bases and J 7 bases, with 5 bases left between them. The CDR3 runs 11 residues. In nucleotides, the CDR3 is TGTGCCAGCAGTCTATTTGAAAAACTGTTTTTT. It encodes CASSLFEKLFF.

This chain links TRBV4-1 with TRBJ2-7, with 7 bases that match TRBD2. The CDR3 contains 22 residues. V was clipped by 3 bases and J by 5 bases; unmatched bases: 31. Germline V gene lookup returns CDR1 MGHRA and CDR2 YSYEKL. The CDR3 loop is CASSHQGGAGSRRGPRGDEQYF. In DNA, the CDR3 is TGCGCCAGCAGCCACCAGGGAGGGGCAGGGAGCCGACGAGGGCCGCGGGGAGACGAGCAGTACTTC.

This clone has only a few counts. This chain joins TRBV28 and TRBJ2-3; D gene unclear. CDR1 MDHEN and CDR2 SYDVKM come from the germline V gene. The V gene lost 4 bases and the J gene lost 0 bases, with 17 bases spanning the gap. The CDR3 covers 17 residues. CDR3 in DNA: TGTGCCAGCAGTTCATCCGACACATTCTCTAGCACAGATACGCAGTATTTT. This sequence encodes CASSSSDTFSSTDTQYF. Using reference TRBV28 and TRBJ2-3 for the parts outside the CDR3, the full variable domain is DVKVTQSSRYLVKRTGEKVFLECVQDMDHENMFWYRQDPGLGLRLIYFSYDVKMKEKGDIPEGYSVSREKKERFSLILESASTNQTSMYLCASSSSDTFSSTDTQYFGPGTRLTVL.

J is TRBJ2-7 and V is TRBV9; D is ambiguous. Germline V gene sequence: CDR1 SGDLS, CDR2 YYNGEE. CDR3 length: 14 amino acids. Trimming removed 0 bases at V and 6 bases at J, with 13 bases between. The CDR3 here is CASSVESVAFEQYF. In DNA, the CDR3 is TGTGCCAGCAGCGTAGAATCTGTAGCATTCGAGCAGTACTTC.

This clone occurred a few times. J is TRBJ1-1 and V is TRBV28, with D uncertain. The CDR3 consists of 12 residues. From germline, CDR1 is MDHEN and CDR2 SYDVKM. V lost 7 bases, J lost 6 bases, and 12 bases lay in between. The CDR3 bases are TGTGCCAGCACCCAAGAACGCGCTGAAGCTTTCTTT. It encodes CASTQERAEAFF.

This rearrangement joins TRBV19 to TRBJ2-3, with no clear D. This CDR3 has 12 amino acids. CDR1 is LNHDA and CDR2 is SQIVND in the germline V gene (reference sequence). The ends were cut back, 7 bases at V and 2 bases at J, with 7 bases in the middle. The CDR3 protein is CASNHATDTQYF. The CDR3 coding sequence is TGTGCCAGTAACCACGCCACAGATACGCAGTATTTT.

The gene calls are TRBV7-2 and TRBJ2-7; TRBD2 aligns across 10 bases. The CDR3 has 18 residues. Trimming at V came to 6 bases and at J to 1 base, leaving 15 bases not matched to a gene. Germline CDR1 and CDR2: SGHTA and FQGNSA. Here the CDR3 reads CASSLLTTTSGKSYEQYF. The CDR3 DNA is TGTGCCAGCAGTCTCCTCACCACAACTAGCGGGAAGTCCTACGAGCAGTACTTC.

This chain uses TRBV25-1 with TRBJ2-3; D call uncertain. The CDR3 covers 12 residues. Germline V lookup: CDR1 MGHDK, CDR2 SYGVNS. With 2 bases removed from V and 7 bases from J, the gap between germline ends came to 7 bases. The CDR3 here is CASSENLYTQYF. CDR3 sequence (DNA): TGTGCCAGCAGTGAAAATTTGTATACGCAGTATTTT.

CDR3 coding DNA: TGTGCCAGTAGTAAAGCCGGGACAGCCACATATTATAACACTGAAGCTTTCTTT. Amino acids: CASSKAGTATYYNTEAFF. This chain connects TRBV19 to TRBJ1-1, with 7 bases identical to TRBD1. This CDR3 region has 18 residues. CDR1 is LNHDA, CDR2 SQIVND, per germline (reference sequence). V dropped 4 bases and J dropped 2; count of bases not matched to a gene: 16.

This clone was detected a few times. The chain joins TRBV6-5 to TRBJ1-2; TRBD1 agrees at 11 bases. The CDR3 contains 15 residues. CDR1 and CDR2 from the germline V gene are MNHEY and SVGAGI. V was pared by 1 base and J by 6 bases, with 4 bases of the junction left unmatched. The CDR3 bases are TGTGCCAGCAGTTACTACCGGACAGGGGGCGATGGCTACACCTTC. Its protein is CASSYYRTGGDGYTF.

The table lists this clone with many counts. The rearrangement joins TRBV21-1 to TRBJ2-1. TRBV21-1 has pseudogene status. The CDR3 is made up of 13 amino acids. CDR3 region: CASTLGLYHEQFF. DNA of the CDR3: TGTGCCAGCACCCTAGGGCTGTATCATGAGCAGTTCTTC.

The genes are TRBV5-1 and TRBJ2-7, with D hard to call. Germline V lookup: CDR1 SGHRS, CDR2 YFSETQ. This CDR3 spans 12 amino acids. The V end lost 4 bases, the J end lost 4 bases, and 9 bases lay between the germline ends. The CDR3 region has the DNA TGCGCCAGCAGCCTCCAGAGTTACGAGCAGTACTTC. It is translated as CASSLQSYEQYF.

The chain has TRBV2 and TRBJ1-3; D is ambiguous. From germline, CDR1 is SNHLY and CDR2 FYNNEI. Trimming took 4 bases from V and 4 from J, leaving 8 bases between them. The CDR3 is made up of 13 amino acids. CDR3 sequence: CASSASTGNTIYF. The CDR3 nucleotides are TGTGCCAGCAGTGCATCGACGGGAAACACCATATATTTT.

The chain joins TRBV18 to TRBJ1-5, with a possible D match to TRBD1 (6 bases). CDR1 is KGHSH and CDR2 is LQKENI in the germline V gene. V was pared by 6 bases and J by 9 bases, with 21 bases between. The CDR3 is 15 residues long. CDR3 bases: TGTGCCAGCTCCCCTACCGGGACACTGACCGGGCCCCAGCATTTT. Protein product: CASSPTGTLTGPQHF.